This TCR beta chain was found in a study of cytomegalovirus exposure and HLA in healthy donors. Study results and limitations: Previous analysis showed most TCR beta V segments were productive about 87% or about 30% of the time. Across all donors, roughly uniform sequencing depth was an assumption of the presence/absence analyses. Evidence from a later analysis indicated that most CMV-associated TCR beta chains looked HLA-restricted. Cytomegalovirus association was assigned to some 160 TCR beta chains.

V lost 4 bases, J lost 3 bases, and 7 bases stayed unmatched. Germline loops: CDR1 SGHAT, CDR2 FQNNGV. The CDR3 length is 16 residues. Comments on this clone: Antigen: not known.

A multiplex PCR was run with 60 Vbeta primers and 13 Jbeta primers. Here immunoSEQ multiplex PCR was the method, and the copy in TCRdb shows in-frame clones only, minus some. The sample lists under 250,000 clones; around 81% were seen once. The sample comprised PBMCs. The TCR comes from a man aged 25 to 45 in good health and CMV-seronegative. This chain uses TRBV11-2 with TRBJ2-5; TRBD1 aligns across 11 bases. The CDR3 DNA is TGTGCCAGCAGCTCCCTCCGGGACAGGGGGAAAGAGACCCAGTACTTC. This gives the protein CASSSLRDRGKETQYF.